These T cell receptor beta chains were read from a single sample in a study of OX40 agonist ivuxolimab in advanced cancers. Generated by immunoSEQ multiplex PCR, the TCRdb table keeps only in-frame clones and is missing some. This table holds more than 85,000 clones, roughly 87% found once. The sequenced sample was CD4+ or CD8+ T cells sorted from blood, obtained in a trial of the OX40 agonist ivuxolimab. These receptors originate from an adult with an advanced solid tumor such as melanoma, head and neck, liver or kidney cancer. Both conserved end residues are part of each CDR3. The D gene is left open where the match is weak.

j_call | d_call | v_call | cdr3_nt | cdr3_aa
TRBJ1-2 | NA | TRBV29-1 | TGCAGCGTGGAACGGAACCCGGGAGGCTACACCTTC | CSVERNPGGYTF
TRBJ2-3 | NA | TRBV7-8 | TGTGCCAGCACTCCCCAGGGTCGCGCGGATACGCAGTATTTT | CASTPQGRADTQYF
TRBJ2-2 | TRBD2 | TRBV4-3 | TGCGCCAGCAGCCAAGAGCTAGCGGGAACCACCGGGGAGCTGTTTTTT | CASSQELAGTTGELFF
TRBJ1-2 | NA | TRBV7-2 | TGTGCCAGCAGCTCTGATTTAGCTAACTATGGCTACACCTTC | CASSSDLANYGYTF
TRBJ1-4 | NA | TRBV7-2 | TGTGCCAGCAGATTTTCGGGGTATTGGGAGGAAAAACTGTTTTTT | CASRFSGYWEEKLFF
TRBJ1-3 | NA | TRBV7-2 | TGTGCCAGCAGCGCCGGACAGTTTGGAAACACCATATATTTT | CASSAGQFGNTIYF
TRBJ1-1 | NA | TRBV6-5 | TGTGCCAGCGGGGAGTCCACTGAAGCTTTCTTT | CASGESTEAFF
TRBJ2-1 | NA | TRBV30 | TGTGCCTGGAGTGGGCTAAATGAGCAGTTCTTC | CAWSGLNEQFF
TRBJ2-2 | NA | TRBV5-1 | TGCGCCAGCAGCCTCCGGACGGGTCCGAACACCGGGGAGCTGTTTTTT | CASSLRTGPNTGELFF
TRBJ2-1 | NA | TRBV27 | TGTGCCACCCAACCGGTACAGGGAAGCTCCTACAATGAGCAGTTCTTC | CATQPVQGSSYNEQFF